This TCR beta chain came from a study of blood T cell repertoires in COVID-19. Measured with immunoSEQ multiplex PCR; TCRdb has only the in-frame clones, and not every one. The top ten hold roughly 7.9% of the sample, which has about 120,000 clones, roughly 90% seen once. V was cut by 0 bases and J by 3 bases, with 10 bases left in between. This CDR3 contains 14 residues. CDR1 is SGDLS, CDR2 YYNGEE, per germline. V is TRBV9 and J is TRBJ2-7; no clear D. The sequencing sample was made of peripheral blood. The source is a man in his 70s who had recovered from COVID-19. CDR3 DNA: TGTGCCAGCAGCGTAGAACCAGGCAACTACGAGCAGTACTTC. Amino acid sequence: CASSVEPGNYEQYF.